Following are 26 T cell receptor beta chains from one sample sequenced in a study of Graves' ophthalmopathy and Graves' hyperthyroidism. The authors amplified TCR beta CDR3 regions from RNA transcripts. Second-round multiplex PCR came after a first-round RT-PCR that employed HTBI primers. A single record per CDR3 protein comes from TCRdb applying MiXCR to the multiplex PCR reads. Altogether more than 550,000 distinct CDR3 sequences are present, about 40% being singletons, with the ten largest covering under 3.5%. The specimen sequenced was peripheral blood. The receptors originated from an adult man with Graves' ophthalmopathy.

This clonotype was counted at least ten times. The chain joins TRBV6-6 to TRBJ1-6; 8 nucleotides align to TRBD1. Looked up from germline, CDR1 is MNHNY and CDR2 is SVGAGI (reference sequence). The CDR3 is 13 amino acids. V dropped 5 bases and J dropped 10; count of bases not matched to a gene: 4. This CDR3 is CASSTPGGSPLHF. CDR3 in DNA: TGTGCCAGCAGTACCCCAGGGGGCTCACCCCTCCACTTT.

The gene calls are TRBV2 and TRBJ1-1; D remains ambiguous. V dropped 7 bases and J dropped 1 base, with 10 bases sitting between them. The germline V gene has CDR1 SNHLY and CDR2 FYNNEI. CDR3 length: 13 residues. The CDR3 sequence: CASMSAGNTEAFF. The CDR3 region has the DNA TGTGCCAGCATGTCGGCGGGGAACACTGAAGCTTTCTTT.

This clonotype was detected ten times or more. The chain joins TRBV6-6 to TRBJ1-5; D is undetermined. The CDR3 loop spans 13 amino acids. The germline V and J ends were trimmed by 2 bases and 7 bases, with 9 bases remaining between them. Germline lookup yields CDR1 MNHNY and CDR2 SVGAGI (reference sequence). The CDR3 region is CASSYEYSQPQHF. The DNA for the CDR3 is TGTGCCAGCAGTTACGAGTATAGCCAGCCCCAGCATTTT.

With respect to this clonotype: At one end the junction does not follow the germline gene, possibly because of a read error. V and J are TRBV7-8 and TRBJ1-2, with D possibly matching TRBD1 (6 bases). CDR3 length: 15 amino acids. Germline V CDR1 and CDR2: SGHVS, FQNEAQ. The CDR3 protein is CASNLGQPSGYGYTF. CDR3 bases: TGTGCTAGCAACCTCGGACAGCCCTCTGGGTATGGCTACACCTTC.

This clonotype was counted many times. J is TRBJ2-7 and V is TRBV19, with 10 bases lining up with TRBD2. The CDR3 runs 15 residues. After removal of 6 bases from V and 2 bases from J, the junction contained 7 bases not matched to a gene. Germline V gene lookup returns CDR1 LNHDA and CDR2 SQIVND (reference sequence). The CDR3 loop is CASRGTSAFPYEQYF. CDR3 nucleotide sequence: TGTGCCAGTAGAGGGACTAGCGCGTTTCCCTACGAGCAGTACTTC.

This clonotype was counted ten times or more. The chain has TRBV11-2 and TRBJ1-2; D is undetermined. In germline, CDR1 is SGHAT, CDR2 FQNNGV. There are 16 residues in the CDR3. Trimming shortened V by 4 bases and J by 4 bases, and 19 bases separated the two germline ends. The CDR3 loop reads CASSSSDYTVSYGYTF. Written as DNA, the CDR3 is TGTGCCAGCAGCTCATCCGACTACACGGTCAGCTATGGCTACACCTTC.

This clonotype was seen at least ten times. V usage is TRBV25-1 and J usage is TRBJ2-7, with 8 bases aligning to TRBD1. Germline CDR1 MGHDK, CDR2 SYGVNS. V was pared by 1 base and J by 2 bases, with 4 bases of the junction left unmatched. The CDR3 runs 15 residues. In DNA, the CDR3 is TGTGCCAGCAGTGAATCCGGGACAGGCGCCTACGAGCAGTACTTC. Its protein is CASSESGTGAYEQYF.

This clonotype appeared many times. CDR3: CSAGVLAGAGETQYF. The CDR3 bases are TGCAGTGCTGGAGTACTAGCGGGAGCTGGTGAGACCCAGTACTTC. The chain uses TRBV20-1 and TRBJ2-5; TRBD2 matches 11 bases. The CDR3 is 15 amino acids. V was pared by 5 bases and J by 5 bases, with 10 bases of the junction left unmatched. The germline V gene encodes CDR1 DFQATT and CDR2 SNEGSKA (reference sequence).

This clonotype was counted at least ten times. The rearrangement links TRBV2 to TRBJ2-7; D may be TRBD2 (7 bases). The length of the CDR3 is 16 residues. CDR1 and CDR2 from the germline V gene are SNHLY and FYNNEI. V lost 5 bases and J lost 0, with 17 bases in between. The CDR3 DNA reads as TGTGCCAGCAGTCCTCTGGCGGGGGCCCTCTCCTACGAGCAGTACTTC. Encoded protein: CASSPLAGALSYEQYF.

Points on this clonotype: Possible read error: a much larger clone is one base away. The chain links TRBV7-9 to TRBJ2-5; maybe TRBD1 (6 bases). CDR3 length: 15 residues. Germline-derived CDR1 and CDR2 are SEHNR and FQNEAQ (reference sequence). The CDR3 sequence is CTSSLSRGTGETQYF. CDR3 in DNA: TGTACCAGCAGCTTAAGCAGGGGTACGGGAGAGACCCAGTACTTC.

This clonotype was recorded a few times. V usage is TRBV12-5 and J usage is TRBJ2-5; 8 bases are shared with TRBD2. CDR3 length: 18 amino acids. V shed 5 bases, J shed 5 bases, and the junction held 19 bases outside the gene matches. The V gene's germline CDR1 is LGHNT and CDR2 FRNRAP. CDR3 nucleotides: TGTGCTAGTGGTCCCCCAGGAGATAGCGGGGACCGTCCTGAGACCCAGTACTTC. It encodes CASGPPGDSGDRPETQYF.

This clonotype was observed at least ten times. J is TRBJ1-2 and V is TRBV9; weak D call: TRBD1 (5 bases). This CDR3 has 15 residues. Germline values: CDR1 SGDLS, CDR2 YYNGEE. Trimming took 0 bases from V and 4 from J, leaving 13 bases between them. CDR3 DNA sequence: TGTGCCAGCAGCGTAGGCCCCCGGGGGGTCTATGGCTACACCTTC. Translating gives CASSVGPRGVYGYTF.

This clonotype was observed at least ten times. The chain joins TRBV11-3 to TRBJ2-7, with 13 nucleotides matching TRBD2. With 3 bases clipped from V and 5 bases from J, the junction kept 10 bases outside the gene matches. This CDR3 comprises 17 residues. The germline gives CDR1 SGHNT, CDR2 YENEEA. Here the CDR3 DNA reads TGTGCCAGCAGCTTCCCGCGGGGACTAGCGGGAATGAACGAGCAGTACTTC. It encodes CASSFPRGLAGMNEQYF.

This clonotype was observed many times. The chain links TRBV10-3 to TRBJ2-2; 7 bases are shared with TRBD1. The germline V gene has CDR1 ENHRY and CDR2 SYGVKD. Unmatched junction bases numbered 10, after V lost 7 bases and J lost 5 bases. There are 15 residues in the CDR3. The CDR3 reads CAITRTGPSTGELFF. The CDR3 nucleotides read TGTGCCATCACCAGGACAGGACCATCAACCGGGGAGCTGTTTTTT.

The chain uses TRBV7-8 and TRBJ1-5, with D unresolved. Trimming took off 6 bases at V and 7 bases at J, with 28 bases between the two ends. CDR3 length: 18 residues. Germline V gene sequence: CDR1 SGHVS, CDR2 FQNEAQ. The CDR3 DNA is TGTGCCAGCAGTTTCATTGGGTTTCGGCACGGTGGGCGCCAGCCCCAGCATTTT. This translates into CASSFIGFRHGGRQPQHF.

The J gene is TRBJ1-2, the V gene TRBV10-3; 7 bases are shared with TRBD1. J was trimmed by 10 bases and V by 8 bases; bases with no gene match: 7. The CDR3 sequence is 11 residues long. Germline assignment: CDR1 ENHRY and CDR2 SYGVKD. The CDR3: CAIGNRGVYTF. The CDR3 region has the DNA TGTGCCATCGGAAACAGGGGTGTCTACACCTTC.

This chain uses TRBV5-1 with TRBJ1-5, with 7 bases that match TRBD1. Germline V CDR1 and CDR2: SGHRS, YFSETQ. J was trimmed by 4 bases and V by 3 bases; bases with no gene match: 19. There are 19 residues in the CDR3. The CDR3 loop reads CASSYPGQTKRWGNQPQHF. CDR3 in DNA: TGCGCCAGCAGCTATCCGGGACAGACTAAACGATGGGGGAATCAGCCCCAGCATTTT.

The rearrangement links TRBV24-1 to TRBJ2-1, with 13 bases that match TRBD2. Germline CDR1 is KGHDR and CDR2 is SFDVKD. This CDR3 has 14 residues. The J segment lost 6 bases and the V segment lost 9 bases, leaving 4 bases of the junction unmatched. CDR3 sequence (DNA): TGTGCCACCGGGACTAGCGGGAATCGCAATGAGCAGTTCTTC. It codes for CATGTSGNRNEQFF.

This clonotype turned up a few times. The rearrangement joins TRBV14 to TRBJ2-2; 9 bases map to TRBD1. The V gene end was trimmed by 4 bases and the J gene end by 7 bases; junction bases not matched to a gene: 10. The CDR3 has 16 amino acids. In germline, CDR1 is SGHDN, CDR2 FVKESK. The CDR3 region is CASSLFRDRASGELFF. CDR3 coding DNA: TGTGCCAGCAGCCTCTTCCGGGACAGGGCTAGCGGGGAGCTGTTTTTT.

A word on this clonotype: A far more abundant clone sits one base away, making this likely a read error. The chain uses TRBV2 and TRBJ1-5; D gene uncertain. CDR1 is SNHLY, CDR2 FYNNEI, per germline. Trimming cost V 6 bases and J 3 bases, with 6 bases left between them. The CDR3 consists of 12 residues. CDR3 loop: CASSTANQPQHF. DNA for the CDR3: TGTGCCAGCAGCACGGCCAATCAGCCCCAGCATTTT.

This rearrangement joins TRBV6-6 to TRBJ2-6, with D possibly matching TRBD1 (5 bases). V was shortened by 5 bases and J by 1 base, with 15 bases between the two germline ends. This CDR3 comprises 17 residues. Germline V gives CDR1 MNHNY, CDR2 SVGAGI (reference sequence). The CDR3 DNA is TGTGCCAGCAGTATGGCAGGGAAAGGTTCTGGGGCCAACGTCCTGACTTTC. It is translated as CASSMAGKGSGANVLTF.

The chain links TRBV10-3 to TRBJ1-2, with 7 bases aligning to TRBD1. The J segment lost 0 bases and the V segment lost 3 bases, leaving 4 bases of the junction unmatched. Germline lookup yields CDR1 ENHRY and CDR2 SYGVKD. This CDR3 comprises 15 residues. Written as DNA, the CDR3 is TGTGCCATCAGTGAAATAGGGGGCGCTAACTATGGCTACACCTTC. Encoded protein: CAISEIGGANYGYTF.

J is TRBJ1-1 and V is TRBV6-2 or TRBV6-3, with 8 bases that match TRBD1. After removal of 6 bases from V and 5 bases from J, the junction contained 5 bases not matched to a gene. From germline, CDR1 is MNHEY and CDR2 SVGEGT. The CDR3 extends over 13 amino acids. The chain's CDR3 is CASSYRGWTEAFF. The CDR3 nucleotides read TGTGCCAGCAGCTACAGGGGGTGGACTGAAGCTTTCTTT.

Comment on this clonotype: This may be a read error: a much more frequent sequence differs by one nucleotide. This rearrangement joins TRBV7-3 to TRBJ1-1, with a tentative D call TRBD1 (5 bases). The length of the CDR3 is 12 residues. Trimming shortened V by 5 bases and J by 11 bases, and 15 bases separated the two germline ends. Germline V gene sequence: CDR1 SGHTA, CDR2 FQGTGA. The CDR3 reads CASSQGEQPAFF. In DNA, the CDR3 is TGTGCCAGCAGCCAAGGGGAACAGCCGGCTTTCTTT.

In its sample, this clonotype was seen many times. The genes are TRBV6-1 and TRBJ1-5; D is uncertain. This CDR3 region has 14 residues. The V end was cut by 4 bases, the J end by 4 bases, with 11 bases between. The V gene's germline CDR1 is MNHNS and CDR2 SASEGT. The CDR3 region is CASSVSAVNQPQHF. CDR3 DNA: TGTGCCAGCAGTGTGTCGGCAGTTAATCAGCCCCAGCATTTT.

This clonotype was recorded once. The chain employs TRBV7-2 and TRBJ1-2, with TRBD1 matching over 8 bases. The CDR3 runs to 16 residues. V trimming: 7 bases; J trimming: 2 bases; junction bases outside the gene matches: 12. Germline lookup yields CDR1 SGHTA and CDR2 FQGNSA. In DNA form, the CDR3 reads TGTGCCAGCATCTATTCCAGGGGACAGGCGAACTATGGCTACACCTTC. This encodes CASIYSRGQANYGYTF.